This entry concerns a single TCR beta chain. The data derive from a study of blood T cell repertoires in COVID-19. Study information: Acute and convalescent COVID-19 samples came from the United States, Italy and Spain. The cDNA or gDNA used as material had been derived from T cells, B-cell-depleted T cells, or PBMCs.

In the original processing: Estimation of nucleated cell counts relied on the amplification of reference gene primers. Assay used: immunoSEQ multiplex PCR; TCRdb lists only in-frame clones, some missing. Clone size and the V and J calls come from that table; the DNA yielded D and trimming. This sample carries over 60,000 clones, roughly 89% of them seen once, and the ten largest clones take about 9.2%. Sequencing was performed on peripheral blood. This clonotype originated in an elderly man with acute or convalescent COVID-19.

The CDR3: CAWSVGQFSGNTIYF. CDR3 coding DNA: TGTGCCTGGAGTGTGGGACAGTTCTCTGGAAACACCATATATTTT. This chain joins TRBV30 and TRBJ1-3; 7 bases match TRBD1. There are 15 residues in the CDR3. After removal of 0 bases from V and 0 bases from J, the junction contained 2 bases not matched to a gene. Germline V CDR1 and CDR2: GTSNPN, SVGIG (reference sequence). Full variable domain (missing parts from reference TRBV30 and TRBJ1-3): SQTIHQWPATLVQPVGSPLSLECTVEGTSNPNLYWYRQAAGRGLQLLFYSVGIGQISSEVPQNLSASRPQDRQFILSSKKLLLSDSGFYLCAWSVGQFSGNTIYFGEGSWLTVV.